This is a list of T cell receptor beta chains from one sample in a study of T cell repertoires in cytomegalovirus infection. TCRdb analysed the reads with MiXCR anew, one entry per CDR3 protein. This sample has some 300,000 distinct CDR3 sequences, with about 8.8% found just once. Sequencing input: PBMCs. The receptors were gathered from a human donor in good health (CMV status not recorded). Some clones in this sample may be carry-over from other donors' samples. The CDR3 runs from the conserved cysteine through the conserved F or W. D genes are given only for firm matches. Clone size is not always given. Where it is, it says once, few, many or a class for expanded clones.

abundance	v_gene	j_gene	d_gene	CDR3aa	CDR3nt
many	TRBV11-2	TRBJ2-5	TRBD1	CASSSGQGGPETQYF	TGTGCCAGCAGCTCGGGACAGGGCGGGCCAGAGACCCAGTACTTC
-	TRBV19	TRBJ1-5	-	CASTVVMGGNQPQHF	TGTGCCAGTACCGTCGTCATGGGGGGAAATCAGCCCCAGCATTTT
many	TRBV10-3	TRBJ2-2	-	CAIRSANTGELFF	TGTGCCATCAGGAGCGCGAACACCGGGGAGCTGTTTTTT
-	TRBV19	TRBJ2-3	TRBD1	CATRDRTGAGTDTQYF	TGTGCCACCCGTGACCGGACAGGGGCCGGCACAGATACGCAGTATTTT
few	TRBV20-1	TRBJ2-2	TRBD2	CSASQGLAGGNGELFF	TGCAGTGCTTCACAAGGACTAGCGGGGGGGAACGGGGAGCTGTTTTTT
few	TRBV6-2/TRBV6-3	TRBJ2-6	-	CASRPSENSGANVLTF	TGTGCCAGCAGGCCGTCAGAAAACTCTGGGGCCAACGTCCTGACTTTC
many	TRBV28	TRBJ2-7	TRBD1	CASSLTGVDNEQYF	TGTGCCAGCAGTTTAACAGGGGTTGATAACGAGCAGTACTTC
few	TRBV20-1	TRBJ2-5	TRBD1	CSARDRNQETQYF	TGCAGTGCTAGGGACAGGAACCAAGAGACCCAGTACTTC
few	TRBV28	TRBJ2-5	-	CASRSGAGGLETQYF	TGTGCCAGCAGGTCTGGGGCAGGGGGACTGGAGACCCAGTACTTC
few	TRBV6-5	TRBJ2-1	-	CASLGSHNEQFF	TGTGCCAGCCTCGGGAGCCACAATGAGCAGTTCTTC
once	TRBV4-3	TRBJ1-4	-	CASSQVERGFSEKLFF	TGCGCCAGCAGCCAAGTGGAAAGGGGGTTCAGTGAAAAACTGTTTTTT
many	TRBV7-9	TRBJ1-2	-	CASSGGLAGGWSYTF	TGTGCCAGCAGCGGCGGACTCGCCGGGGGCTGGAGCTACACCTTC
-	TRBV20-1	TRBJ2-2	-	CSARVSGHTGELFF	TGCAGTGCTAGAGTTTCAGGTCACACCGGGGAGCTGTTTTTT
many	TRBV25-1	TRBJ2-1	TRBD1	CASSESRGQGGEDEQFF	TGTGCCAGCAGTGAATCCCGGGGACAGGGAGGAGAGGATGAGCAGTTCTTC
many	TRBV7-2	TRBJ2-4	-	CASSLELLADSQYF	TGTGCCAGCAGCTTAGAGTTGTTGGCAGACTCTCAGTACTTC
many	TRBV20-1	TRBJ2-7	TRBD2	CSAQLAGASYEQYF	TGCAGTGCGCAACTAGCGGGGGCGTCCTACGAGCAGTACTTC
many	TRBV5-1	TRBJ2-6	TRBD1	CASSIGQGPLSVGANVLTF	TGCGCCAGCAGCATCGGACAGGGCCCACTCTCTGTCGGGGCCAACGTCCTGACTTTC
many	TRBV7-8	TRBJ2-3	-	CASSLGGQDTQYF	TGTGCCAGCAGCTTAGGAGGACAGGATACGCAGTATTTT
-	TRBV5-4	TRBJ2-1	-	CASSPGLNEQFF	TGTGCCAGCAGCCCGGGACTTAATGAGCAGTTCTTC
few	TRBV12-3/TRBV12-4	TRBJ1-6	-	CASSSRFGGWNSPLHF	TGTGCCAGCAGTTCCCGCTTCGGGGGTTGGAATTCACCCCTCCACTTT
-	TRBV2	TRBJ2-5	TRBD2	CASTGEGPSSETQYF	TGTGCCAGTACCGGGGAGGGGCCTTCTTCTGAGACCCAGTACTTC
-	TRBV20-1	TRBJ2-5	TRBD2	CSASIERGGQSQTQYF	TGCAGTGCTAGTATCGAGCGGGGGGGCCAGAGTCAGACCCAGTACTTC
many	TRBV5-1	TRBJ1-1	-	CASSLNSFEGTEAFF	TGCGCCAGCAGCTTGAACTCCTTCGAGGGCACTGAAGCTTTCTTT
few	TRBV28	TRBJ2-3	TRBD2	CASSYRLAGGITDTQYF	TGTGCCAGCAGTTACCGACTAGCGGGGGGGATTACAGATACGCAGTATTTT
many	TRBV15	TRBJ2-3	-	CATSRDGTRADTQYF	TGTGCCACCAGCAGAGATGGAACCCGCGCAGATACGCAGTATTTT
once	TRBV6-5	TRBJ2-1	TRBD2	CASRTSGVSSYNEQFF	TGTGCCAGCAGGACTAGCGGGGTGAGCTCCTACAATGAGCAGTTCTTC
-	TRBV7-2	TRBJ1-1	-	CASSLGGGGNTEAFF	TGTGCCAGCAGCTTAGGCGGGGGGGGTAACACTGAAGCTTTCTTT
many	TRBV7-2	TRBJ2-2	-	CASSFGWQGGELFF	TGTGCCAGCAGCTTCGGATGGCAGGGCGGGGAGCTGTTTTTT
many	TRBV29-1	TRBJ2-5	-	CSVGPGRGFQETQYF	TGCAGCGTGGGACCGGGACGAGGCTTCCAAGAGACCCAGTACTTC
many	TRBV18	TRBJ1-1	TRBD1	CASSPGTGGNTEAFF	TGTGCCAGCTCACCAGGAACAGGGGGGAACACTGAAGCTTTCTTT
many	TRBV25-1	TRBJ2-3	-	CASRGRGQGTDTQYF	TGTGCCAGCAGGGGACGGGGCCAAGGCACAGATACGCAGTATTTT
many	TRBV11-2	TRBJ2-2	TRBD1	CASSSTGTGSTGELFF	TGTGCCAGCAGCTCTACCGGGACAGGGTCCACCGGGGAGCTGTTTTTT
many	TRBV20-1	TRBJ1-5	-	CSARRDRILGPQHF	TGCAGTGCTAGGCGGGACCGAATTCTCGGGCCCCAGCATTTT
many	TRBV2	TRBJ2-7	-	CASRPDGGGYEQYF	TGTGCCAGCAGGCCCGATGGGGGCGGATACGAGCAGTACTTC
-	TRBV20-1	TRBJ2-6	-	CSARDAGTISGANVLTF	TGCAGTGCTAGAGATGCAGGGACGATCTCTGGGGCCAACGTCCTGACTTTC
many	TRBV7-8	TRBJ2-2	-	CASSFVVNTGELFF	TGTGCCAGCAGCTTTGTAGTGAACACCGGGGAGCTGTTTTTT
many	TRBV7-9	TRBJ1-1	-	CASSLRDGGQNTEAFF	TGTGCCAGCAGCTTAAGAGACGGCGGGCAGAACACTGAAGCTTTCTTT
many	TRBV7-6	TRBJ2-5	-	CASSLERRKQETQYF	TGTGCCAGCAGCTTAGAACGGAGGAAGCAAGAGACCCAGTACTTC
many	TRBV12-3/TRBV12-4	TRBJ2-5	-	CASSLARGETQYF	TGTGCCAGCAGTTTAGCCAGGGGAGAGACCCAGTACTTC
many	TRBV7-2	TRBJ2-6	TRBD1	CASPPDGQVYGGANVLTF	TGTGCCAGTCCGCCTGATGGACAGGTGTATGGTGGGGCCAACGTCCTGACTTTC
few	TRBV7-9	TRBJ2-2	-	CASSLAGADTGELFF	TGTGCCAGCAGCTTAGCAGGGGCGGACACCGGGGAGCTGTTTTTT
-	TRBV25-1	TRBJ1-1	-	CASGLEGPNTEAFF	TGTGCCAGCGGCCTAGAGGGGCCGAACACTGAAGCTTTCTTT
-	TRBV12-3/TRBV12-4	TRBJ2-3	TRBD2	CARSSYTSGGSDTQYF	TGTGCCAGAAGTTCATACACTAGCGGGGGCTCAGATACGCAGTATTTT
few	TRBV4-2	TRBJ1-5	TRBD1	CASSQDSLQGRDQPQHF	TGTGCCAGCAGCCAAGATTCCCTACAGGGGAGGGATCAGCCCCAGCATTTT
many	TRBV7-9	TRBJ1-2	-	CASTPVGANYGYTF	TGTGCCAGCACCCCAGTGGGAGCTAACTATGGCTACACCTTC
-	TRBV12-5	TRBJ1-2	-	CASGLAPADPDGYTF	TGTGCTAGTGGTTTGGCCCCCGCGGACCCGGACGGCTACACCTTC
many	TRBV12-5	TRBJ1-2	-	CASGVGFDNNYGYTF	TGTGCTAGTGGTGTAGGATTCGACAATAACTATGGCTACACCTTC
-	TRBV7-9	TRBJ2-7	-	CAGSLDGYEQYF	TGTGCCGGCAGCTTAGATGGCTACGAGCAGTACTTC
many	TRBV7-2	TRBJ1-1	TRBD1	CASIIPRGLMNTEAFF	TGTGCCAGCATTATCCCCAGGGGGCTGATGAACACTGAAGCTTTCTTT
many	TRBV19	TRBJ2-5	-	CASSIEGARETQYF	TGTGCCAGTAGTATCGAAGGGGCGCGGGAGACCCAGTACTTC
many	TRBV11-1	TRBJ2-1	-	CASSLGQPSLLSNEQFF	TGTGCCAGCAGCTTAGGACAGCCAAGCCTTCTAAGCAATGAGCAGTTCTTC
many	TRBV7-2	TRBJ1-2	-	CASSLVPQSLYGYTF	TGTGCCAGCAGCTTAGTACCGCAGTCCCTTTATGGCTACACCTTC